These T cell receptor beta chains were read from a single sample in a study of PD-1 blockade in classical Hodgkin lymphoma. Data came from immunoSEQ multiplex PCR; TCRdb stores just in-frame clones and leaves some out. The data show 75,000 to 100,000 clones, with over 80% seen just once and 9% to 15% held by the top ten. The sample here was peripheral blood mononuclear cells (PBMCs), taken at baseline. The receptors shown here come from a human donor with classical Hodgkin lymphoma. The CDR3 runs from the conserved cysteine through the conserved F or W. A D gene is named only where the DNA matches it firmly. Not all rows give a size; the values are once, few, many and, for expanded clones, a class.

TRBV14	TRBD2	TRBJ2-1	.	CASSQGMGLANEQFF	TGTGCCAGCAGCCAGGGGATGGGACTAGCCAATGAGCAGTTCTTC
TRBV7-2	TRBD2	TRBJ2-7	.	CASSLTSGPSSYEQYF	TGTGCCAGCAGCCTTACTAGCGGGCCTAGCTCCTACGAGCAGTACTTC
TRBV2	.	TRBJ2-5	.	CASSWGTKETQYF	TGTGCCAGCAGTTGGGGGACCAAAGAGACCCAGTACTTC
TRBV19	.	TRBJ1-4	few	CASRTQGSWGEKLFF	TGTGCCAGTAGAACCCAGGGGTCTTGGGGTGAAAAACTGTTTTTT
TRBV2	.	TRBJ2-7	.	CASSDWDSEQYF	TGTGCCAGCAGTGATTGGGATAGCGAGCAGTACTTC
TRBV18	TRBD2	TRBJ2-2	.	CASSEMTSSSGELFF	TGTGCCAGCTCTGAGATGACTAGCAGCTCCGGGGAGCTGTTTTTT
TRBV5-6	TRBD1	TRBJ2-5	.	CASSFGWTGQETQYF	TGTGCCAGCAGCTTTGGGTGGACAGGACAAGAGACCCAGTACTTC
TRBV7-9	.	TRBJ1-1	.	CASSLSSGGEAFF	TGTGCCAGCAGCTTATCGTCTGGGGGTGAAGCTTTCTTT
TRBV19	TRBD1	TRBJ2-1	.	CASSPRGQVSNEQFF	TGTGCCAGTAGTCCAAGAGGACAGGTCTCCAATGAGCAGTTCTTC
TRBV7-2	.	TRBJ2-7	.	CASSFGGRGSPSREQYF	TGTGCCAGCAGCTTCGGGGGGCGCGGCTCACCCTCGCGGGAGCAGTACTTC
TRBV19	.	TRBJ2-3	.	CASSIVVSLTDTQYF	TGTGCCAGTAGTATTGTTGTGAGCCTCACAGATACGCAGTATTTT
TRBV4-2	.	TRBJ2-3	.	CASSQGSVGYTDTQYF	TGTGCCAGCAGCCAAGGGTCGGTGGGTTACACAGATACGCAGTATTTT
TRBV14	.	TRBJ2-1	.	CASSQGLYNEQFF	TGTGCCAGCAGCCAAGGGCTTTACAATGAGCAGTTCTTC
TRBV7-2	.	TRBJ1-5	once	CASSWKQGNQPQHF	TGTGCCAGCAGCTGGAAACAGGGCAATCAGCCCCAGCATTTT
TRBV7-8	TRBD2	TRBJ2-1	.	CASSLFGLAGAYNEQFF	TGTGCCAGCAGCCTATTTGGACTAGCGGGAGCCTACAATGAGCAGTTCTTC
TRBV5-1	TRBD2	TRBJ2-3	.	CASSFGTSGPSTDTQYF	TGCGCCAGCAGCTTCGGCACTAGCGGTCCTAGCACAGATACGCAGTATTTT
TRBV28	TRBD2	TRBJ2-1	.	CASSLLASGNNEQFF	TGTGCCAGCAGTTTATTGGCTAGCGGTAACAATGAGCAGTTCTTC
TRBV30	.	TRBJ2-1	.	CAWSVQSLGEQFF	TGTGCCTGGAGTGTACAGAGCCTTGGTGAGCAGTTCTTC
TRBV5-1	.	TRBJ2-2	.	CASSLIPGELFF	TGCGCCAGCAGCTTGATTCCCGGGGAGCTGTTTTTT
TRBV5-6	.	TRBJ1-2	few	CASSSVGILNYGYTF	TGTGCCAGCAGCTCCGTCGGGATTCTGAACTATGGCTACACCTTC
TRBV4-1	.	TRBJ2-2	.	CASSQDLGRVLNTGELFF	TGCGCCAGCAGCCAAGATCTGGGGCGGGTGCTGAACACCGGGGAGCTGTTTTTT
TRBV2	.	TRBJ1-2	.	CASSEGGTRGYTF	TGTGCCAGCAGTGAAGGGGGTACCCGGGGCTACACCTTC
TRBV5-8	.	TRBJ2-5	.	CASSQPYRASETQYF	TGTGCCAGCAGCCAACCTTACCGGGCCTCGGAGACCCAGTACTTC
TRBV19	TRBD2	TRBJ2-7	few	CASSQTSAHSYEQYF	TGTGCCAGTAGTCAGACTAGCGCGCACTCCTACGAGCAGTACTTC
TRBV10-3	.	TRBJ1-3	.	CAIPADNGNTIYF	TGTGCCATCCCGGCGGATAATGGAAACACCATATATTTT
TRBV6-1	.	TRBJ2-6	.	CASSSGTGANVLTF	TGTGCCAGCAGTTCAGGGACTGGGGCCAACGTCCTGACTTTC
TRBV28	.	TRBJ2-1	.	CASRPSYNEQFF	TGTGCCAGCAGACCCAGCTACAATGAGCAGTTCTTC
TRBV7-2	TRBD2	TRBJ2-7	.	CASSSRLAGAYEQYF	TGTGCCAGCAGCTCGCGACTAGCGGGAGCCTACGAGCAGTACTTC
TRBV30	.	TRBJ2-5	.	CAWSVQVQETQYF	TGTGCCTGGAGTGTACAAGTACAAGAGACCCAGTACTTC
TRBV4-1	.	TRBJ2-7	.	CASSQDRRVIYEQYF	TGCGCCAGCAGCCAAGATAGACGGGTGATCTACGAGCAGTACTTC
TRBV6-1	TRBD1	TRBJ1-4	few	CASSRQGSYEKLFF	TGTGCCAGCAGCCGACAGGGGTCCTATGAAAAACTGTTTTTT
TRBV10-3	.	TRBJ2-1	.	CAISESKQINEQFF	TGTGCCATCAGTGAGTCGAAACAGATCAATGAGCAGTTCTTC
TRBV6-5	.	TRBJ2-3	.	CASAEGLGTDTQYF	TGTGCCAGCGCCGAAGGGCTCGGCACAGATACGCAGTATTTT
TRBV2	TRBD2	TRBJ2-2	few	CASRGYLAGTGELFF	TGTGCCAGCAGAGGTTACCTAGCGGGAACCGGGGAGCTGTTTTTT
TRBV19	TRBD1	TRBJ2-7	.	CASSMSRDRGYSYEQYF	TGTGCCAGTAGTATGTCCCGGGACAGGGGGTATTCCTACGAGCAGTACTTC
TRBV7-8	.	TRBJ2-7	many	CASSFVGTTGEQYF	TGTGCCAGCAGCTTTGTGGGTACTACGGGGGAGCAGTACTTC
TRBV7-9	.	TRBJ1-2	few	CASSFGQPVIYGYTF	TGTGCCAGCAGCTTCGGACAGCCGGTAATCTATGGCTACACCTTC
TRBV4-1	TRBD1	TRBJ2-1	.	CASSQDRDRGYNEQFF	TGCGCCAGCAGCCAAGATAGGGACAGGGGTTACAATGAGCAGTTCTTC
TRBV5-1	TRBD1	TRBJ2-2	.	CASSGRGLDGELFF	TGCGCCAGCAGCGGCAGGGGGCTTGACGGGGAGCTGTTTTTT
TRBV6-7	.	TRBJ1-4	.	CASSYGIGEKLFF	TGTGCCAGCAGTTACGGGATTGGTGAAAAACTGTTTTTT
TRBV11-3	.	TRBJ2-1	many	CASSPGLYNEQFF	TGTGCCAGCAGCCCCGGACTTTACAATGAGCAGTTCTTC
TRBV19	TRBD2	TRBJ2-3	.	CASSLLRAGATDTQYF	TGTGCCAGTAGTCTCCTTCGAGCGGGAGCCACAGATACGCAGTATTTT
TRBV10-3	.	TRBJ2-1	.	CAISLTGAYNEQFF	TGTGCCATCAGCTTGACAGGAGCATACAATGAGCAGTTCTTC
TRBV29-1	TRBD1	TRBJ1-1	.	CSVRGQGNTEAFF	TGCAGCGTTAGGGGACAGGGCAACACTGAAGCTTTCTTT
TRBV2	.	TRBJ2-2	.	CASREDLRLGGELFF	TGTGCCAGCAGGGAGGACCTCCGGTTGGGTGGGGAGCTGTTTTTT
TRBV7-9	.	TRBJ2-7	.	CASSPTGTYEQYF	TGTGCCAGCAGCCCCACTGGAACCTACGAGCAGTACTTC